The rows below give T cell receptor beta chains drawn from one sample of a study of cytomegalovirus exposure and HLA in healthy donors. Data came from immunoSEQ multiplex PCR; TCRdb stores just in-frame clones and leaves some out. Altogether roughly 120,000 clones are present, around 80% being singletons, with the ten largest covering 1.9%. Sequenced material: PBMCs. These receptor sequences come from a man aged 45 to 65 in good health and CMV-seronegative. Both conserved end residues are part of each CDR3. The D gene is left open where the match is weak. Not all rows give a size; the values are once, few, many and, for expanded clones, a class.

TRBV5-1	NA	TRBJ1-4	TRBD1	CASSSTQTGGNEKLFF	TGCGCCAGCAGCTCGACGCAGACAGGGGGAAATGAAAAACTGTTTTTT
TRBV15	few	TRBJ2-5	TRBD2	CATSRDRAGAETQYF	TGTGCCACCAGCAGAGATCGAGCGGGGGCCGAGACCCAGTACTTC
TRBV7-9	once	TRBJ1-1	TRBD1	CSSSLAGRGRGHTEAFF	TGTTCCAGCAGCTTAGCCGGCAGGGGGCGAGGACACACTGAAGCTTTCTTT
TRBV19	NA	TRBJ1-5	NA	CASRSRLDGVRQPQHF	TGTGCCAGTAGGAGCAGGCTGGACGGGGTGCGCCAGCCCCAGCATTTT
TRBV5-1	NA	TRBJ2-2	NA	CASSTRTGSLNTGELFF	TGCGCCAGCAGCACGAGAACCGGGAGCCTGAACACCGGGGAGCTGTTTTTT
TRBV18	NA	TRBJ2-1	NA	CASSPSDNEQFF	TGTGCCAGCTCACCATCTGACAATGAGCAGTTCTTC
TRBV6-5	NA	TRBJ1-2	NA	CASSYSGRGHGYTF	TGTGCCAGCAGTTACTCTGGCAGGGGACATGGCTACACCTTC
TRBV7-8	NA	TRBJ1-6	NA	CASSLLIRTEHSPLHF	TGTGCCAGCAGCCTGTTGATAAGGACAGAACATTCACCCCTCCACTTT
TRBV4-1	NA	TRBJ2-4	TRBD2	CASSQEWAKVSGVEAKNIQYF	TGCGCCAGCAGCCAAGAATGGGCTAAGGTTAGCGGGGTGGAAGCCAAAAACATTCAGTACTTC
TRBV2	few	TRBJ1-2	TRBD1	CASSGTGNYGYTF	TGTGCCAGCAGTGGGACAGGGAACTATGGCTACACCTTC
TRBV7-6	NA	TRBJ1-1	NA	CASSLFGGNTEAFF	TGTGCCAGCAGCTTATTCGGGGGGAACACTGAAGCTTTCTTT
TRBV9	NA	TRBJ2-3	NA	CASSVAGLDTQYF	TGTGCCAGCAGCGTAGCAGGGTTGGATACGCAGTATTTT
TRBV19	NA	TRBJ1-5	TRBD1	CASSIDPDRVGNQPQHF	TGTGCCAGTAGTATAGATCCGGACAGGGTAGGCAATCAGCCCCAGCATTTT
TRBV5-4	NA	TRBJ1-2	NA	CASSVDPAGPPSGYTF	TGTGCCAGCAGCGTCGACCCGGCGGGACCCCCTTCGGGCTACACCTTC
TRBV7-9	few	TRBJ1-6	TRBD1	CASSIERDRWNSPLHF	TGTGCCAGCAGCATCGAACGGGACAGGTGGAATTCACCCCTCCACTTT
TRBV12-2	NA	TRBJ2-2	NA	CASRFRPNAGAVTKPNTGELFF	TGTGCAAGTCGCTTTAGGCCTAACGCAGGGGCCGTAACTAAACCGAACACCGGGGAGCTGTTTTTT
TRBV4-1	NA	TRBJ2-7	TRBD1	CASSQTGDEQYF	TGCGCCAGCAGCCAGACAGGGGACGAGCAGTACTTC
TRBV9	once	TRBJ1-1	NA	CASSVRPGQNTEAFF	TGTGCCAGCAGCGTTAGGCCGGGACAGAACACTGAAGCTTTCTTT
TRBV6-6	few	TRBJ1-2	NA	CASSYSTGAGDGYTF	TGTGCCAGCAGTTACTCGACGGGCGCAGGGGATGGCTACACCTTC
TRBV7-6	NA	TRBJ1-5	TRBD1	CASSSTGGGQPQHF	TGTGCCAGCAGCTCCACAGGGGGCGGCCAGCCCCAGCATTTT
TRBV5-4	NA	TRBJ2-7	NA	CASSLDPDEQYF	TGTGCCAGCAGCTTGGATCCAGACGAGCAGTACTTC
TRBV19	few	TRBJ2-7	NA	CASSNSGFEQYF	TGTGCCAGTAGTAATTCAGGGTTCGAGCAGTACTTC
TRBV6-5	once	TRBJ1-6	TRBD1	CASSGQGYNSPLHF	TGTGCCAGCTCCGGACAGGGATATAATTCACCCCTCCACTTT
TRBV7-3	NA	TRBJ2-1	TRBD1	CASSPRDRGSEQFF	TGTGCCAGCAGCCCCCGAGACAGGGGGAGTGAGCAGTTCTTC
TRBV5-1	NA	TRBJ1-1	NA	CASSSTGNLYTEAFF	TGCGCCAGCAGCTCGACAGGAAATCTCTACACTGAAGCTTTCTTT
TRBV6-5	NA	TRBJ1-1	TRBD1	CATSGQTPNTEAFF	TGTGCCACCTCGGGACAGACCCCGAACACTGAAGCTTTCTTT
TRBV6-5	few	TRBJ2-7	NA	CASSYGGDTTSYEQYF	TGTGCCAGCAGTTATGGGGGGGACACCACCTCCTACGAGCAGTACTTC
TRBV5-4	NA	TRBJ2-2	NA	CASSSVGELFF	TGTGCCAGCAGTTCTGTGGGGGAGCTGTTTTTT
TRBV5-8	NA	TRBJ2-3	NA	CASRSDTSRADTQYF	TGTGCCAGCAGATCGGACACCTCAAGAGCAGATACGCAGTATTTT